At least ten counts were recorded for the clone carrying this T cell receptor (beta chain). Its antigen is undetermined. One end of the junction fails to match germline, which may point to a read error. Per germline, CDR1 KGHSH and CDR2 LQKENI. The CDR3 has 15 amino acids. This sample was taken from a study of T-cell reconstitution after alpha-beta-depleted transplantation in children. Study outcomes and limitations: T-cell counts and diversity were attributed mostly to newly produced T cells one year after transplant. Alpha-beta T cells present about two months after transplant were reported to originate from several hundred expanded graft clones.

Unique molecular identifiers were used to barcode this TCRbeta library. Using its own MiXCR run on the PCR reads, TCRdb lists one record per CDR3 protein. Among about 260,000 distinct CDR3 sequences listed, just under 8.5% were seen once. This TCR came from a male patient between 5 and 17 years old who had a stem cell transplant for acute lymphoblastic leukemia, so the T cells may come from the graft donor. The specimen comprised PBMCs, mostly from graft donor cells, sampled 180 days after TCRalphabeta/CD19-depleted stem cell transplant. This sequence joins TRBV18 and TRBJ2-3; no firm D call. Here the CDR3 reads CASSPPARPKDTQYF. CDR3 nucleotide sequence: TGTGCTAGCTCACCACCGGCTAGACCCAAAGATACGCAGTATTTT.